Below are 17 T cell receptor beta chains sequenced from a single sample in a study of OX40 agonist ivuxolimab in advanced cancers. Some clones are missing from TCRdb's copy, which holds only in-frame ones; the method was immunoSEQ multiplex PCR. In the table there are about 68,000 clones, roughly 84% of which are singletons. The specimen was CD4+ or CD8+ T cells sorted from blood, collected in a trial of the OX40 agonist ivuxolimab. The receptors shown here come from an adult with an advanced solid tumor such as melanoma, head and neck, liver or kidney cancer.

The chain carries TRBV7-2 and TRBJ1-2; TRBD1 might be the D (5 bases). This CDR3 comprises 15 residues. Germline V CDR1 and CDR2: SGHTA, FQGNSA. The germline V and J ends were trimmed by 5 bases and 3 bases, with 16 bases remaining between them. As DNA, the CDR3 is TGTGCCAGCAGCCCGGGTAGGGGCGACTACTATGGCTACACCTTC. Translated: CASSPGRGDYYGYTF.

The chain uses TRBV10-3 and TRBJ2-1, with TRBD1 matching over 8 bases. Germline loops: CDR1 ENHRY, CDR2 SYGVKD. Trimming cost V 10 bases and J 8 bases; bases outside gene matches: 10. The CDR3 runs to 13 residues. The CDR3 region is CATLDRALDEQFF. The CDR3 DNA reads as TGTGCCACTTTGGACAGGGCCCTCGATGAGCAGTTCTTC.

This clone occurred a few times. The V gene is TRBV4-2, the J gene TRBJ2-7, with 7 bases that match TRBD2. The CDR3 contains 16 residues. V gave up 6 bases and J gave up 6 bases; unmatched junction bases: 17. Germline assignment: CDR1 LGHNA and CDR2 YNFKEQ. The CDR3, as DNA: TGTGCCAGCAGTGCCCGGGACTACAAGTCCTTCGCCGAGCAGTACTTC. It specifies CASSARDYKSFAEQYF.

The CDR3 sequence is CASSQSRVDTQYF. The CDR3 coding sequence is TGCGCCAGCAGCCAATCTAGGGTGGATACGCAGTATTTT. The V gene is TRBV4-1, the J gene TRBJ2-3; D uncertain. Germline V gene lookup returns CDR1 MGHRA and CDR2 YSYEKL. The CDR3 is 13 amino acids. V lost 2 bases and J 6 bases, leaving 9 bases between the germline ends.

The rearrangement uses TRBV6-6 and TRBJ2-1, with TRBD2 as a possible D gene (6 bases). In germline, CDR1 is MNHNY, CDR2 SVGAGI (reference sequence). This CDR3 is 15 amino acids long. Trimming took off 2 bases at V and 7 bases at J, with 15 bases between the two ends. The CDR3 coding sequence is TGTGCCAGCAGTTACCCGGCCGGGAGTAGTAATGAGCAGTTCTTC. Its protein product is CASSYPAGSSNEQFF.

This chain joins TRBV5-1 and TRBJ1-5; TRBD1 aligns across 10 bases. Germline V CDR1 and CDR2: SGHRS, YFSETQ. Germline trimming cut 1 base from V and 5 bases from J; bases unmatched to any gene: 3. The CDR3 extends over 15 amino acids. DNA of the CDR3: TGCGCCAGCAGCTTGTGGGGGACAGGGGATCAGCCCCAGCATTTT. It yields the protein CASSLWGTGDQPQHF.

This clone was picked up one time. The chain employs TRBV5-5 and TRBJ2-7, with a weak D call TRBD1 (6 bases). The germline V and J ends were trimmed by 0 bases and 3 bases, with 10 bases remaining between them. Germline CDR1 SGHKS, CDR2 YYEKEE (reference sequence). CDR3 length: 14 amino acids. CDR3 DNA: TGTGCCAGCAGCTTGGAAGGGGGAAGCTACGAGCAGTACTTC. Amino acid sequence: CASSLEGGSYEQYF.

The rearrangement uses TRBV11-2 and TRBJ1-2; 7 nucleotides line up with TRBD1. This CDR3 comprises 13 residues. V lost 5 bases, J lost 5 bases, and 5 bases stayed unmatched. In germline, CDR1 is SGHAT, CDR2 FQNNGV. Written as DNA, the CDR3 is TGTGCCAGCAGCGCAGACAGGGATTATGGCTACACCTTC. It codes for CASSADRDYGYTF.

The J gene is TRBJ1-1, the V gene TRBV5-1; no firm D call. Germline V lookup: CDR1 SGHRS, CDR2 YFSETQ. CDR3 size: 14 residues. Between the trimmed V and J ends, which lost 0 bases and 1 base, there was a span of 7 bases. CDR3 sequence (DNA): TGCGCCAGCAGCTTGGCACAGCAGAACACTGAAGCTTTCTTT. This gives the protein CASSLAQQNTEAFF.

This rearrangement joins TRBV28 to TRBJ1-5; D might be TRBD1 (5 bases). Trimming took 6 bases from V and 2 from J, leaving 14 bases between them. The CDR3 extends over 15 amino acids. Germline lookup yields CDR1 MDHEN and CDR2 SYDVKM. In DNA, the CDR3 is TGTGCCAGCAGGGACCCGGGGCACGGCAATCAGCCCCAGCATTTT. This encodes CASRDPGHGNQPQHF. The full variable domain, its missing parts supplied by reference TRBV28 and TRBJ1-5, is DVKVTQSSRYLVKRTGEKVFLECVQDMDHENMFWYRQDPGLGLRLIYFSYDVKMKEKGDIPEGYSVSREKKERFSLILESASTNQTSMYLCASRDPGHGNQPQHFGDGTRLSIL.

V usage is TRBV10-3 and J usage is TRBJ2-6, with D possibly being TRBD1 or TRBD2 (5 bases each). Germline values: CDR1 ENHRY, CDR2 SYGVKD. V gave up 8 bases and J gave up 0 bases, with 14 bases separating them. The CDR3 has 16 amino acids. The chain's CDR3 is CAIPGPPLSGANVLTF. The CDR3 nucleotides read TGTGCCATCCCGGGGCCCCCCCTCTCTGGGGCCAACGTCCTGACTTTC.

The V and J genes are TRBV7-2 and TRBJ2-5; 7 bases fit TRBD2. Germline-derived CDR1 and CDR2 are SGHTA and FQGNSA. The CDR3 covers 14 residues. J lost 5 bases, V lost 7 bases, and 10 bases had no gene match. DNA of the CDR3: TGTGCCAGCATCCCCAGCGTGGGGGGGGAGACCCAGTACTTC. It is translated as CASIPSVGGETQYF.

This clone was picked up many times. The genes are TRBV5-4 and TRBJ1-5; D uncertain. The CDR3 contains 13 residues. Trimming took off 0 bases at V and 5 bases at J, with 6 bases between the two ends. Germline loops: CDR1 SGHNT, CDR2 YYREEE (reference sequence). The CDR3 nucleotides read TGTGCCAGCAGCTTGGGACGGGATCAGCCCCAGCATTTT. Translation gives CASSLGRDQPQHF.

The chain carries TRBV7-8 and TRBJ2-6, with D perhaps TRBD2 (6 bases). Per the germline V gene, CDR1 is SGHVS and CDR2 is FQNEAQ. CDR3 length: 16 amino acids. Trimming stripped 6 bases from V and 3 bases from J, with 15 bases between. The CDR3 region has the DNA TGTGCCAGCAGATCTTACCGCGGGGTTGGGGCCAACGTCCTGACTTTC. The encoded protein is CASRSYRGVGANVLTF.

CDR3 in DNA: TGTGCCAGCAGTTTGGGGGGTTTTTCTGAAGCTTTCTTT. As protein: CASSLGGFSEAFF. V usage is TRBV7-2 and J usage is TRBJ1-1, with D perhaps matching TRBD1 (5 bases). CDR3 length equals 13 residues. CDR1 is SGHTA and CDR2 is FQGNSA in the germline V gene. Trimming stripped 6 bases from V and 6 bases from J, with 14 bases between.

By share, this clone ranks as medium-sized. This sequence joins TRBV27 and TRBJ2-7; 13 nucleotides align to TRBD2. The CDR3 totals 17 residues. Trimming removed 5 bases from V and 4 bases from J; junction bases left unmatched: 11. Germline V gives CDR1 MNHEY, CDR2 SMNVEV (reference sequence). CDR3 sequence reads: CASSPTSGRVWGYEQYF. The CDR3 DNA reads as TGTGCCAGCAGTCCTACTAGCGGGAGGGTCTGGGGGTACGAGCAGTACTTC.

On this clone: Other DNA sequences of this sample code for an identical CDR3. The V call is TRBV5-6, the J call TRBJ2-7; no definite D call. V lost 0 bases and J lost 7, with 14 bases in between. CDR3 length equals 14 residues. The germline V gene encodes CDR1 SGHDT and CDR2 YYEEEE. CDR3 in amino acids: CASSLAGRYYEQYF. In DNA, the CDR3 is TGTGCCAGCAGCTTGGCCGGACGTTACTATGAGCAGTACTTC.